This T cell receptor (beta chain) came from a study of blood T cell repertoires in COVID-19. On the study more broadly: Samples came from the United States, Italy and Spain, spanning acute and convalescent COVID-19.

The CDR3 totals 16 residues. CDR1 LNHDA and CDR2 SQIVND come from the germline V gene (reference sequence). The V and J ends lost 2 bases and 2 bases, in that order; junction bases with no gene match: 2. Measured with immunoSEQ multiplex PCR; TCRdb has only the in-frame clones, and not every one. The sample has 230,000 or so clones, roughly 89% seen once. The rearrangement uses TRBV19 and TRBJ2-1; the match to TRBD1 covers 11 bases. Specimen: peripheral blood. This sequence originates from a woman in her sixties or seventies with COVID-19, enrolled during active disease. CDR3 DNA sequence: TGTGCCAGTAGTATACGGGGACAGGGGGCCTACAATGAGCAGTTCTTC. Translating it yields CASSIRGQGAYNEQFF.